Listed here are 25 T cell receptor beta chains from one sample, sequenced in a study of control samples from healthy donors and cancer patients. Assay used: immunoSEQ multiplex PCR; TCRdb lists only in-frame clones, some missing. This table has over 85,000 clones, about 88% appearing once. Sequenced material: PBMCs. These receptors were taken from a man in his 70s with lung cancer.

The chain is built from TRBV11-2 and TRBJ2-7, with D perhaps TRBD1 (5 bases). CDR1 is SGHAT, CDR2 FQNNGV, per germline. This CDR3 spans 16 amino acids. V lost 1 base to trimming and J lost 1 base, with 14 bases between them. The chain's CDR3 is CASSLGVYRSSYEQYF. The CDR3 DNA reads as TGTGCCAGCAGCTTAGGAGTGTACAGGAGTTCCTACGAGCAGTACTTC.

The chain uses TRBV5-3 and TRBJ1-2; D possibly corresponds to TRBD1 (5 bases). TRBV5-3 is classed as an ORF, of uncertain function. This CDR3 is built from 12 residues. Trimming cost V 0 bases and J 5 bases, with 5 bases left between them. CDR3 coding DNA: TGTGCCAGAAGCTTGGCAGGGTATGGCTACACCTTC. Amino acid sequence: CARSLAGYGYTF.

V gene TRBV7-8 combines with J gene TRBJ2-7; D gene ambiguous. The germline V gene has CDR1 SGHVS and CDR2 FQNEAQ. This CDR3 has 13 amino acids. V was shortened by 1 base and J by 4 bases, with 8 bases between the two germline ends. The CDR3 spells CASSLEQHYEQYF. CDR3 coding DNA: TGTGCCAGCAGCTTAGAACAGCATTACGAGCAGTACTTC.

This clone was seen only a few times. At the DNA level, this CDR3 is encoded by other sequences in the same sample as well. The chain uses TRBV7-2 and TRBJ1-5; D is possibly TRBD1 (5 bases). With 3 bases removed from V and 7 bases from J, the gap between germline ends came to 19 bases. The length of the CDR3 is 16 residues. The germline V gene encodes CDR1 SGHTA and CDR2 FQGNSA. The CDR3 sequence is CASSFTGSQVEQPQHF. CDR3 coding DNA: TGTGCCAGCAGCTTCACAGGTTCTCAAGTTGAGCAGCCCCAGCATTTT.

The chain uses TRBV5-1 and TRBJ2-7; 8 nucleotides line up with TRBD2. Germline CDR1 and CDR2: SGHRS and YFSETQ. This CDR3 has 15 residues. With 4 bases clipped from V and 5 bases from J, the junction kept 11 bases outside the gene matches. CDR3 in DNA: TGCGCCAGCAGCGGGGACCGGACGGGGGGGCACGAGCAGTACTTC. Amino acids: CASSGDRTGGHEQYF.

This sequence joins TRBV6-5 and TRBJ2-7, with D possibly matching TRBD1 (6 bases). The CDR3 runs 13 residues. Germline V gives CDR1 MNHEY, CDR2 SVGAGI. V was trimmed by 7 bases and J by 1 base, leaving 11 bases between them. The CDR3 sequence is CASTLQGSYEQYF. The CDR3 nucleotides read TGTGCCAGCACCTTACAGGGTTCCTACGAGCAGTACTTC.

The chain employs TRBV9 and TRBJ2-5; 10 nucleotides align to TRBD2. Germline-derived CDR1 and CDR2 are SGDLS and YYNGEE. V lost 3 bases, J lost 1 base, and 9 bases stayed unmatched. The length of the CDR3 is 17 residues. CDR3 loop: CASSAPGLAGGQETQYF. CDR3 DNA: TGTGCCAGCAGCGCTCCCGGTTTAGCGGGGGGCCAAGAGACCCAGTACTTC.

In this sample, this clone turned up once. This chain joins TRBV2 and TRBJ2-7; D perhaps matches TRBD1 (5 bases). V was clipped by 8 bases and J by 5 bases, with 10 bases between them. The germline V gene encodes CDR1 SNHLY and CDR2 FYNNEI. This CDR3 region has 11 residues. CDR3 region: CASRQRHEQYF. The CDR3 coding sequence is TGTGCCAGCCGACAGCGACACGAGCAGTACTTC.

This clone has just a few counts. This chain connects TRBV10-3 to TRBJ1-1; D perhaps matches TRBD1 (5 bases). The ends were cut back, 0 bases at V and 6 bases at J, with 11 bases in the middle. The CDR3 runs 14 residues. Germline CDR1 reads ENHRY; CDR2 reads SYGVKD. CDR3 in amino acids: CAISESGDSPEAFF. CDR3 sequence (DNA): TGTGCCATCAGTGAGTCAGGCGACAGTCCTGAAGCTTTCTTT.

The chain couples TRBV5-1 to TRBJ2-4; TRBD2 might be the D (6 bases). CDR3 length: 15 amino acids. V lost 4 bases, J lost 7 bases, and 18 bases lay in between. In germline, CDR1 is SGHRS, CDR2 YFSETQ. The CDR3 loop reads CASSPRDSGENIQYF. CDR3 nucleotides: TGCGCCAGCAGCCCGAGGGACTCCGGGGAGAACATTCAGTACTTC.

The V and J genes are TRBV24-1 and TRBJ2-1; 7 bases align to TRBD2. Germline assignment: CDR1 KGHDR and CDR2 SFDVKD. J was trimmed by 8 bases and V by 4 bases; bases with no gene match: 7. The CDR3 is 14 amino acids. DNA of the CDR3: TGTGCCACCAGTGACTCGGGAGGAGGGGATGAGCAGTTCTTC. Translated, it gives CATSDSGGGDEQFF.

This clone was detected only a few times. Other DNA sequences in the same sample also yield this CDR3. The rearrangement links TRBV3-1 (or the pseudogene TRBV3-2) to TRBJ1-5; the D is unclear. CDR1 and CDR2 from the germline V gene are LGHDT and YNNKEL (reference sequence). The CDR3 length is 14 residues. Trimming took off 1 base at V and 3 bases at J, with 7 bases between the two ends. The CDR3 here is CASSQAGFNQPQHF. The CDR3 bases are TGTGCCAGCAGCCAAGCGGGGTTCAATCAGCCCCAGCATTTT.

The CDR3: CASSLAMTGMDEQFF. CDR3 in DNA: TGTGCCAGCAGCTTAGCGATGACAGGGATGGATGAGCAGTTCTTC. This chain uses TRBV7-9 with TRBJ2-1, with 7 nucleotides matching TRBD1. J was trimmed by 8 bases and V by 0 bases; bases with no gene match: 7. This CDR3 has 15 amino acids. Germline lookup yields CDR1 SEHNR and CDR2 FQNEAQ (reference sequence).

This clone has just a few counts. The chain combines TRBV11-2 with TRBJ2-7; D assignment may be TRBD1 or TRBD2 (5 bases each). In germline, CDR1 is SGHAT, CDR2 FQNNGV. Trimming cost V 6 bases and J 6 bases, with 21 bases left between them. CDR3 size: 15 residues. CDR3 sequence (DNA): TGTGCCAGCAGATGGACCGGGACCCCGGGCCTCGAGCAGTACTTC. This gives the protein CASRWTGTPGLEQYF. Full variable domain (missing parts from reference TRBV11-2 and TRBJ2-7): EAGVAQSPRYKIIEKRQSVAFWCNPISGHATLYWYQQILGQGPKLLIQFQNNGVVDDSQLPKDRFSAERLKGVDSTLKIQPAKLEDSAVYLCASRWTGTPGLEQYFGPGTRLTVT.

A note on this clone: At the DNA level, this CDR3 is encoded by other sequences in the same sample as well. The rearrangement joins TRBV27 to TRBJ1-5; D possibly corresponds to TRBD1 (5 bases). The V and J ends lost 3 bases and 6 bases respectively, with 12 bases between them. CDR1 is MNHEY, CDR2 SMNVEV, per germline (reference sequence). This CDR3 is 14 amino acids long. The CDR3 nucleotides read TGTGCCAGCAGTTTGGGGGGGAGGGGTCAGCCCCAGCATTTT. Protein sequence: CASSLGGRGQPQHF.

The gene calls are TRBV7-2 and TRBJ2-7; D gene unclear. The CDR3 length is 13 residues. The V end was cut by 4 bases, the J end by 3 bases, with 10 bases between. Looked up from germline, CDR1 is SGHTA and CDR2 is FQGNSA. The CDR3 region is CASSSTRSYEQYF. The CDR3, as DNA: TGTGCCAGCAGCTCAACCAGGAGCTACGAGCAGTACTTC.

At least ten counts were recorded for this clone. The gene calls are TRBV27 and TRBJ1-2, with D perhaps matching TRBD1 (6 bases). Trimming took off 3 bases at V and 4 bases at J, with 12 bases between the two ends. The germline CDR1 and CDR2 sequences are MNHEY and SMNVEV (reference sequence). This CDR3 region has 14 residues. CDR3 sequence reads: CASSFSTDSYGYTF. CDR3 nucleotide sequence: TGTGCCAGCAGTTTCTCTACGGACAGCTATGGCTACACCTTC.

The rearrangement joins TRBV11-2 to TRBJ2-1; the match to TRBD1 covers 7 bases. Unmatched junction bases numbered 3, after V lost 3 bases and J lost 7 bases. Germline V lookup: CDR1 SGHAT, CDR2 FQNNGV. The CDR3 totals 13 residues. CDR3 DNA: TGTGCCAGCAGCTTCGACAGGGTTAATGAGCAGTTCTTC. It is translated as CASSFDRVNEQFF.

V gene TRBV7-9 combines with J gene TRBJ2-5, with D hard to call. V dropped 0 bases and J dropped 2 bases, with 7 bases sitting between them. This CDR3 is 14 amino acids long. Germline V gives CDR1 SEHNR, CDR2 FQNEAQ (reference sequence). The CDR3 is CASSLAGRQETQYF. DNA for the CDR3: TGTGCCAGCAGCTTAGCCGGTAGACAAGAGACCCAGTACTTC.

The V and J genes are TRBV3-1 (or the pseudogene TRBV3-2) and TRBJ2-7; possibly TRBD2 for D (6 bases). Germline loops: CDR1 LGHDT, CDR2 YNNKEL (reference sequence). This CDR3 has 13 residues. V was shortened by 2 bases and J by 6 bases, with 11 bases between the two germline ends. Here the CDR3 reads CASSQTREVEQYF. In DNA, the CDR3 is TGTGCCAGCAGCCAAACCAGGGAGGTCGAGCAGTACTTC.

CDR3 in amino acids: CASSFDRGNTGELFF. CDR3 DNA: TGTGCCAGCAGTTTTGACAGGGGGAACACCGGGGAGCTGTTTTTT. The chain is built from TRBV27 and TRBJ2-2; 8 nucleotides match TRBD1. CDR3 length equals 15 residues. Trimming removed 3 bases from V and 1 base from J; junction bases left unmatched: 1. Germline values: CDR1 MNHEY, CDR2 SMNVEV (reference sequence).

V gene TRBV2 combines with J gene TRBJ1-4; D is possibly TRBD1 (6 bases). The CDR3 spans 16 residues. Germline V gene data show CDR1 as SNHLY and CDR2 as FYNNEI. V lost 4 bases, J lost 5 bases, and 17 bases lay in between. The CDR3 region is CASSAEGGRRNEKLFF. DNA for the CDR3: TGTGCCAGCAGTGCCGAGGGGGGGAGGCGGAATGAAAAACTGTTTTTT.

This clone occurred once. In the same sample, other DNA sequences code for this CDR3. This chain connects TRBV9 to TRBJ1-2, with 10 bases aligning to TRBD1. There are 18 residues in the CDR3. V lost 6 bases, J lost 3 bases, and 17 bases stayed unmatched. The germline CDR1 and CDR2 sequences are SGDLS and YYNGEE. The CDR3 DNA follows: TGTGCCAGCAACCCGAGTACCGGGACAGGGGAATCGCACTATGGCTACACCTTC. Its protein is CASNPSTGTGESHYGYTF. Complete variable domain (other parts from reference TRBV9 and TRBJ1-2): DSGVTQTPKHLITATGQRVTLRCSPRSGDLSVYWYQQSLDQGLQFLIQYYNGEERAKGNILERFSAQQFPDLHSELNLSSLELGDSALYFCASNPSTGTGESHYGYTFGSGTRLTVV.

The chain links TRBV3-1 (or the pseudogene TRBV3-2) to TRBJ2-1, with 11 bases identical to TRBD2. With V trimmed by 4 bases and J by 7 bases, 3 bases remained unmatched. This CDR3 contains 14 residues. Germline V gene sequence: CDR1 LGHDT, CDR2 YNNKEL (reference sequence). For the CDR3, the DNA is TGTGCCAGCAGCCGACTAGCGGGGCGAAATGAGCAGTTCTTC. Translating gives CASSRLAGRNEQFF.

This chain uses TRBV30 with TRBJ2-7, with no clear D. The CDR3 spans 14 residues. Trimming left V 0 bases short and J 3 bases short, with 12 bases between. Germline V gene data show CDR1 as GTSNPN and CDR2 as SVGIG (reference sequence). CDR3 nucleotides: TGTGCCTGGAGTGTAGGTGGTTGGAGCTACGAGCAGTACTTC. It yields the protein CAWSVGGWSYEQYF.